This T cell receptor (beta chain) is from a study of T cells in Graves' hyperthyroidism and ophthalmopathy. V shed 5 bases, J shed 5 bases, and the junction held 7 bases outside the gene matches. The germline V gene has CDR1 PRHDT and CDR2 FYEKMQ (reference sequence). The CDR3 is 14 amino acids. Ophthalmopathy patients showed a Clinical Activity Score of at least 3, NOSPECS grade of at least 4 and duration under 3 months. Template material for amplifying TCR beta CDR3 regions consisted of RNA transcripts. The HTBI primer set drove a first-round RT-PCR of the TCR CDR3. TCRdb reprocessed the multiplex PCR reads with MiXCR, giving one entry per CDR3 protein. The sample shows 530,000 or so distinct CDR3 sequences, 17% of them seen only once. At least ten counts were recorded for this clonotype.

Sequencing was carried out using blood. The source is a woman in her late teens or twenties with Graves' ophthalmopathy. The V gene is TRBV13, the J gene TRBJ1-1; 8 bases are shared with TRBD1. The CDR3 region has the DNA TGTGCCAGCAGCATTAGACAGGGGAGGACTGAAGCTTTCTTT. Its translation is CASSIRQGRTEAFF.